Included here is one TCR beta chain sequence, with context. Its specificity is unknown. The entry originates in a study of siplizumab effects on memory and regulatory T cells. Notes on the study in general: Researchers could not give a naive or memory phenotype to roughly 75-95% of proliferating CD4+ or CD8+ clones. Whether proliferating Tregs in siplizumab cultures suppress was not functionally confirmed.

Repertoires were generated with immunoSEQ multiplex PCR, while TCRdb's copy carries only in-frame clones and drops some. The data contain about 26,000 clones, 70% to 85% of them singletons. Material: memory CD4+ T cells sorted from blood. The receptor comes from a human donor in good health.

As DNA, the CDR3 is TGTGCTAGTGGTTCGAGTGTACAGTCCACCGGGGAGCTGTTTTTT. It specifies CASGSSVQSTGELFF. The gene calls are TRBV12-5 and TRBJ2-2; no clear D. This CDR3 spans 15 amino acids. V lost 4 bases, J lost 4 bases, and 13 bases lay in between. Germline V gene lookup returns CDR1 LGHNT and CDR2 FRNRAP.